The present T cell receptor (beta chain) was sequenced within a study of T cells in Graves' hyperthyroidism and ophthalmopathy. Germline-derived CDR1 and CDR2 are MDHEN and SYDVKM. The CDR3 has 15 amino acids. The trim removed 4 bases at V and 0 bases at J, leaving 6 bases unmatched. Notes on the study in general: Stable hyperthyroidism was told apart from ophthalmopathy by a model built on 13 V-J features.

This clonotype was seen repeatedly, ten times or more. Its antigen is not identified. RNA transcripts yielded amplified TCR beta CDR3 regions. The TCR CDR3 first-round RT-PCR relied on the HTBI primer set. One entry per CDR3 protein results from TCRdb running MiXCR on the multiplex PCR reads. The profile shows around 250,000 distinct CDR3 sequences, roughly 15% of them singletons. Sequencing was carried out using blood. This receptor was identified in a woman in her thirties or forties with Graves' hyperthyroidism that later progressed to Graves' ophthalmopathy. V is TRBV28 and J is TRBJ2-7; the match to TRBD1 covers 7 bases. For the CDR3, the DNA is TGTGCCAGCAGTTCACTACAGGGGTACTCCTACGAGCAGTACTTC. Amino acid sequence: CASSSLQGYSYEQYF.